The T cell receptor beta chain under discussion was sequenced for a study of shared clonotypes between healthy human individuals. TCRdb's table, derived via immunoSEQ multiplex PCR, lists solely in-frame clones and lacks some. Of around 1.4 million clones in the sample, approximately 98.5% are singletons; the top ten hold about 0.35%. Trimming removed 5 bases from V and 4 bases from J; junction bases left unmatched: 10. Per germline, CDR1 LNHDA and CDR2 SQIVND (reference sequence). This CDR3 is 16 amino acids long. The receptor was derived from a young man in good health. The sample was naive CD4+ T cells sorted from blood. The subset here: CD45RA+ positively selected. V and J are TRBV19 and TRBJ2-2; 7 nucleotides agree with TRBD1. The CDR3 DNA follows: TGTGCCAGTAGTGTCCCGACAGGGCCACTCACCGGGGAGCTGTTTTTT. Translated, it gives CASSVPTGPLTGELFF.